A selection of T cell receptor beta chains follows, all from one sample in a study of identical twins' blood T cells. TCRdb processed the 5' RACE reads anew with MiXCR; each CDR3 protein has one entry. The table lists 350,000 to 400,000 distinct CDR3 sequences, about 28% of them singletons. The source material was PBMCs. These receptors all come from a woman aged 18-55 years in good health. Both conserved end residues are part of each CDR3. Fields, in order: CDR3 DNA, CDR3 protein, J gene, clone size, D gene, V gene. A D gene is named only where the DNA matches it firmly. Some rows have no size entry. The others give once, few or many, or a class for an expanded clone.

TGTGCCAGCAGCACGACTTGGGAGACCCAGTACTTC | CASSTTWETQYF | TRBJ2-5 | - | - | TRBV11-2
TGTGCCAGCAGTGCCCCCGGATCTCATACGCAGTATTTT | CASSAPGSHTQYF | TRBJ2-3 | - | - | TRBV12-3/TRBV12-4
TGCAGTGTCCCGGGGAATGGACTACGTTTCTACGAGCAGTACTTC | CSVPGNGLRFYEQYF | TRBJ2-7 | few | - | TRBV20-1
TGCAGTGCCACTGGACTAGTGGGTGAGCAGTACTTC | CSATGLVGEQYF | TRBJ2-7 | many | TRBD2 | TRBV20-1
TGTGCCAGGAGTGTTATAGGGAACGAGCAGTACTTC | CARSVIGNEQYF | TRBJ2-7 | - | - | TRBV30
TGCGCCAGCAGCTTGGACGGGCGGAACAACTACGAGCAGTACTTC | CASSLDGRNNYEQYF | TRBJ2-7 | - | - | TRBV5-1
TGTGCCAGCTCACCACCGTCTCAGGTGGCAGATACGCAGTATTTT | CASSPPSQVADTQYF | TRBJ2-3 | few | - | TRBV18
TGCAGCGTCCAACAGGGGGCGGATGAAAAACCGTTTTTT | CSVQQGADEKPFF | TRBJ1-4 | - | TRBD1 | TRBV29-1
TGTGCCATCAGTGTTGGGACTAGCGACCACAATGAGCAGTTCTTC | CAISVGTSDHNEQFF | TRBJ2-1 | - | TRBD2 | TRBV10-3
TGTGCCACCAGTGATTTTGGCTCACCTACGCAGTATTTT | CATSDFGSPTQYF | TRBJ2-3 | - | - | TRBV24-1
TGTGCCAGCAGCTTAACAGGGGGCGGCACAGATACGCAGTATTTT | CASSLTGGGTDTQYF | TRBJ2-3 | - | TRBD1 | TRBV7-3
TGTGCCAGCGGCTTCTCCGGGGTAAGCACTGAAGCTTTCTTT | CASGFSGVSTEAFF | TRBJ1-1 | few | - | TRBV6-1
TGTGCCAGCAGCTTACTCTCTAGCGGGCTTAGGCATGAGCAGTTCTTC | CASSLLSSGLRHEQFF | TRBJ2-1 | - | TRBD2 | TRBV7-9
TGTGCCAGCAAGGGTAACTTAATGGGCAATCAGCCCCAGCATTTT | CASKGNLMGNQPQHF | TRBJ1-5 | - | - | TRBV6-6
TGTGCCAGCAGCCAAGAGCCAGGGTTTTATGGCTACACCTTC | CASSQEPGFYGYTF | TRBJ1-2 | few | - | TRBV3-1
TGTGCCAGCAGCCCCATAGCGGAGGCAAGCTCCTACAATGAGCAGTTCTTC | CASSPIAEASSYNEQFF | TRBJ2-1 | - | - | TRBV13
TGCAGTGCTGACCCTCTAGCGAAACCTAGCACAGATACGCAGTATTTT | CSADPLAKPSTDTQYF | TRBJ2-3 | - | - | TRBV20-1
TGCAGCTCTGACACGCGCGCCGAAGATACGCAGTATTTT | CSSDTRAEDTQYF | TRBJ2-3 | many | - | TRBV29-1
TGTGCCATCGGGGCGGACGCGAACACCGGGGAGCTGTTTTTT | CAIGADANTGELFF | TRBJ2-2 | - | - | TRBV10-3
TGCAGTGCTAGCGGGACAGCTCTTGAAGCTTTCTTT | CSASGTALEAFF | TRBJ1-1 | many | TRBD1 | TRBV20-1
TGTGCCAGCAGCCATCCTTGGGGACAGGGGGGAACCTACGAGCAGTACTTC | CASSHPWGQGGTYEQYF | TRBJ2-7 | - | TRBD1 | TRBV28
TGTGCCAGCAGTTTATGGGCTAGCTCCCCACAGCGGCAGTACTTC | CASSLWASSPQRQYF | TRBJ2-7 | few | - | TRBV28
TGCAGTGCTCAACCAGGGGGCAGGAGGACTGAAGCTTTCTTT | CSAQPGGRRTEAFF | TRBJ1-1 | - | TRBD1 | TRBV20-1
TGTGCCAGCAGTTACTTAAGGGTCTCCACGAACACTGAAGCTTTCTTT | CASSYLRVSTNTEAFF | TRBJ1-1 | - | - | TRBV6-5
TGTGCCAGCAGCTTAGTCGGGCAGAATCAGCCCCAGCATTTT | CASSLVGQNQPQHF | TRBJ1-5 | few | - | TRBV7-9
TGTGCCAGCAGCTTAGCCGCCGGCCCGAATCAGCCCCAGCATTTT | CASSLAAGPNQPQHF | TRBJ1-5 | - | - | TRBV11-2
TGCGCCAGCAGCTTGGCCATGACTTCAAGCTCCTACAATGAGCAGTTCTTC | CASSLAMTSSSYNEQFF | TRBJ2-1 | - | - | TRBV5-1
TGCAGCGTTACGGGACAGGACCACTACGAGCAGTACTTC | CSVTGQDHYEQYF | TRBJ2-7 | few | TRBD1 | TRBV29-1
TGTGCCAGCAGCTACACCGGGACAGGGAACGCTGAAGCTTTCTTT | CASSYTGTGNAEAFF | TRBJ1-1 | few | TRBD1 | TRBV7-2
TGTGCCGGCAGTTACGGCAGGGGGCTTAACGAGCAGTACTTC | CAGSYGRGLNEQYF | TRBJ2-7 | - | TRBD1 | TRBV6-6